This TCR beta chain was profiled in a study of blood T cell repertoires in COVID-19. Study summary: From the United States, Italy and Spain came samples of acute and convalescent COVID-19.

This clone was counted between two and nine times. Measured with immunoSEQ multiplex PCR; TCRdb has only the in-frame clones, and not every one. The sample consists of roughly 100,000 clones, roughly 83% of them appearing once. From germline, CDR1 is SGHAT and CDR2 FQNNGV. Trimming removed 5 bases at V and 8 bases at J, with 13 bases between. This CDR3 region has 13 residues. V gene TRBV11-2 combines with J gene TRBJ1-3, with unresolved D. The receptor was isolated from a woman at least 80 years old with active or convalescent COVID-19. Sequenced sample: peripheral blood. Here the CDR3 DNA reads TGTGCCAGCAGCAAAGGTTTTCGGGACACCATATATTTT. It codes for CASSKGFRDTIYF.